This note documents a single T cell receptor (beta chain) sequence. The table came from immunoSEQ multiplex PCR; TCRdb's copy has only in-frame clones and leaves some out. The sample has tens of thousands of clones; 85% to 90% are singletons. V was pared by 3 bases and J by 5 bases, with 8 bases of the junction left unmatched. CDR1 is LGHNA and CDR2 is YNFKEQ in the germline V gene. CDR3 length equals 15 residues. The data derive from a study of OX40 agonist ivuxolimab in advanced cancers. The sequencing here drew on CD4+ or CD8+ T cells sorted from blood, taken in a trial of the OX40 agonist ivuxolimab. The source of this sequence is an adult with an advanced solid tumor such as melanoma, head and neck, liver or kidney cancer. This chain joins TRBV4-2 and TRBJ1-2; 8 bases fit TRBD1. CDR3 DNA sequence: TGTGCCAGCAGCCAGGGGACAGGTGGAACTTATGGCTACACCTTC. As protein: CASSQGTGGTYGYTF.